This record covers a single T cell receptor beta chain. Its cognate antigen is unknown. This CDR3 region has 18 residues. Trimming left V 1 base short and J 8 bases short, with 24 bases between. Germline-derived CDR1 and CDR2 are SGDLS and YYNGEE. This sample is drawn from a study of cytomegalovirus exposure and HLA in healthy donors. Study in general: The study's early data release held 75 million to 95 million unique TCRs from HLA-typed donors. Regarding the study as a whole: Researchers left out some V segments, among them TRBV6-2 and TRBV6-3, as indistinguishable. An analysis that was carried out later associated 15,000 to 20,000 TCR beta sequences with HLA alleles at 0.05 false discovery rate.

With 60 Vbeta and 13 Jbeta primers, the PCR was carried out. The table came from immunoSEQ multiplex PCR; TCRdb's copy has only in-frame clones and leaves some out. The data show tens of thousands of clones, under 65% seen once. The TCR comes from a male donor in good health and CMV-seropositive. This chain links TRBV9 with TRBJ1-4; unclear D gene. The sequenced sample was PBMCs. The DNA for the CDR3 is TGTGCCAGCAGCGTATTGCAAGACGGTCCTCGGGGTCGGGAAAAACTGTTTTTT. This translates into CASSVLQDGPRGREKLFF.